The present T cell receptor beta chain was sequenced within a study of tumor-infiltrating lymphocytes in primary liver carcinoma. Study in general: About 3.5 to 8 million productive TCRbeta reads were obtained from the samples, with similar numbers across tissue types.

This clonotype was seen at least ten times. Its antigen is unidentified. The CDR3 sequence is 17 residues long. J was trimmed by 7 bases and V by 2 bases; bases with no gene match: 16. Germline lookup yields CDR1 SEHNR and CDR2 FQNEAQ (reference sequence). Findings and caveats of the study: Relative to tumor region pairs, the tumor-adjacent and tumor-blood pairs showed overlap that was lower. Tumors had a significantly higher top-250-clone fraction than blood (p = 0.039).

With a constant-region primer, TCR beta cDNA was made from approximately 500 ng of total RNA. Researchers made the TCR beta libraries by running three nested multiplex PCR rounds with slightly modified ARM-PCR. The first two PCR rounds used TRBV1-TRBV30 forward primers with a C-beta reverse primer, about 10 cycles each. In TCRdb, the multiplex PCR reads were re-called with MiXCR into one record per CDR3 protein. The sample gives some 43,000 distinct CDR3 sequences, roughly 70% of which show up once; 25% to 30% is in the top ten. Co-extraction yielded RNA and DNA from approximately 22-30 mg of unsorted bulk tissue. Chronic HBV infection affected patients, none of whom had received treatment.

V usage is TRBV7-9 and J usage is TRBJ1-2; 7 positions match TRBD1. The sequenced sample consisted of liver tumor tissue from sampling region 5. Subset defined: tumor region T5, tumor centre. The receptor was isolated from a man in his forties with primary liver carcinoma and hepatitis B virus infection. CDR3 residues: CASSLLQGTILRSGYTF. The CDR3 coding sequence is TGTGCCAGCAGCTTACTACAGGGGACGATATTGAGGTCTGGCTACACCTTC.